This TCR beta chain was identified during a study of blood T cell repertoires in COVID-19. This table comes from immunoSEQ multiplex PCR, and its TCRdb copy is limited to in-frame clones, with some not included. This sample has fewer than 20,000 clones, with 85% to 90% found just once. This CDR3 has 18 residues. Per germline, CDR1 SGHTA and CDR2 FQGNSA. Unmatched junction bases numbered 10, after V lost 1 base and J lost 2 bases. The V gene is TRBV7-2, the J gene TRBJ2-5; TRBD2 aligns across 10 bases. This receptor was taken from a human donor in a cohort sampled during active COVID-19. Sequences were obtained from peripheral blood. CDR3 sequence reads: CASSLGGGLAIGQETQYF. As DNA, the CDR3 is TGTGCCAGCAGCTTAGGGGGGGGACTAGCGATTGGACAAGAGACCCAGTACTTC.